These T cell receptor beta chains were read from a single sample in a study of T cells in localized non-small cell lung cancer. The method was immunoSEQ multiplex PCR; TCRdb's version includes in-frame clones alone and lacks a portion of them. The sample holds about 4,500 clones; 85% to 95% are singletons and the top ten take 3%. Sample: peripheral blood, taken before any cancer treatment. The origin of the receptors is a woman aged 35 to 69 with stage I lung adenocarcinoma. CDR3s include the opening cysteine and the closing phenylalanine or tryptophan. Fields, in order: clone size, D gene, V gene, J gene, CDR3 DNA, CDR3 protein. The D gene is left open where the match is weak. Clone size is not always given. Where it is, it says once, few, many or a class for expanded clones.

clone_size: .
d_call: .
v_call: TRBV6-4
j_call: TRBJ1-1
cdr3_nt: TGTGCCAGCATCGCAGTGGTCAGGTTAAACACTGAAGCTTTCTTT
cdr3_aa: CASIAVVRLNTEAFF

clone_size: .
d_call: .
v_call: TRBV7-9
j_call: TRBJ1-5
cdr3_nt: TGTGCCAGCAGCTTTGGTAGCAATCAGCCCCAGCATTTT
cdr3_aa: CASSFGSNQPQHF

clone_size: .
d_call: TRBD2
v_call: TRBV5-4
j_call: TRBJ2-1
cdr3_nt: TGTGCCAGCAGCTCTCTAGCGGGAGCCGACAATGAGCAGTTCTTC
cdr3_aa: CASSSLAGADNEQFF

clone_size: .
d_call: .
v_call: TRBV5-1
j_call: TRBJ2-1
cdr3_nt: TGCGCCAGCAGCTTGACCGGGGACAATGAGCAGTTCTTC
cdr3_aa: CASSLTGDNEQFF

clone_size: .
d_call: .
v_call: TRBV7-2
j_call: TRBJ2-5
cdr3_nt: TGTGCCAGCAGCCCGTCCCGGGAGACCCAGTACTTC
cdr3_aa: CASSPSRETQYF

clone_size: .
d_call: .
v_call: TRBV28
j_call: TRBJ1-5
cdr3_nt: TGTGCCAGCAGTCTCGTCCTCAATCAGCCCCAGCATTTT
cdr3_aa: CASSLVLNQPQHF

clone_size: .
d_call: .
v_call: TRBV7-9
j_call: TRBJ2-5
cdr3_nt: TGTGCCAGCAGCTTAGTGGCACTGTACCAAGAGACCCAGTACTTC
cdr3_aa: CASSLVALYQETQYF

clone_size: .
d_call: TRBD1
v_call: TRBV28
j_call: TRBJ1-2
cdr3_nt: TGTGCCAGCAGTTTAGGGACAGGGGGCTATGGCTACACCTTC
cdr3_aa: CASSLGTGGYGYTF

clone_size: .
d_call: .
v_call: TRBV7-6
j_call: TRBJ1-5
cdr3_nt: TGTGCCAGCAGCTCTGGATTCAATCAGCCCCAGCATTTT
cdr3_aa: CASSSGFNQPQHF

clone_size: .
d_call: .
v_call: TRBV7-6
j_call: TRBJ1-3
cdr3_nt: TGTGCCGCTACAGGGTCTGGAAACACCATATATTTT
cdr3_aa: CAATGSGNTIYF

clone_size: .
d_call: TRBD2
v_call: TRBV29-1
j_call: TRBJ2-7
cdr3_nt: TGCAGCGTTGTAGATACGGCGGGAGTACACGAGCAGTACTTC
cdr3_aa: CSVVDTAGVHEQYF

clone_size: .
d_call: TRBD2
v_call: TRBV25-1
j_call: TRBJ2-3
cdr3_nt: TGTGCCAGCACATCAGCGGGAGCTAGCACAGATACGCAGTATTTT
cdr3_aa: CASTSAGASTDTQYF

clone_size: .
d_call: .
v_call: TRBV5-4
j_call: TRBJ2-5
cdr3_nt: TGTGCCAGCAGACCGAGGGATGAAGAGACCCAGTACTTC
cdr3_aa: CASRPRDEETQYF

clone_size: .
d_call: TRBD2
v_call: TRBV19
j_call: TRBJ2-1
cdr3_nt: TGTGCCAGTAGTGTCGCCGGGACTAGCGGCCTCTTTGAGCAGTTCTTC
cdr3_aa: CASSVAGTSGLFEQFF

clone_size: .
d_call: .
v_call: TRBV5-6
j_call: TRBJ1-2
cdr3_nt: TGTGCCAGCAGCTTAGAGTTAGTCGGACAGCCCTATGGCTACACCTTC
cdr3_aa: CASSLELVGQPYGYTF

clone_size: .
d_call: .
v_call: TRBV27
j_call: TRBJ2-4
cdr3_nt: TGTGCCACCGGGGGTGGGAACATTCAGTACTTC
cdr3_aa: CATGGGNIQYF

clone_size: .
d_call: .
v_call: TRBV6-6
j_call: TRBJ2-1
cdr3_nt: TGTGCCAGCAGTTACCGAGAAGTTAGGGAGCAGTTCTTC
cdr3_aa: CASSYREVREQFF

clone_size: few
d_call: .
v_call: TRBV2
j_call: TRBJ1-5
cdr3_nt: TGTGCCAGCAGCGATACAGGGTCTAGCAATCAGCCCCAGCATTTT
cdr3_aa: CASSDTGSSNQPQHF

clone_size: .
d_call: TRBD1
v_call: TRBV28
j_call: TRBJ2-7
cdr3_nt: TGTGCCAGCATCTCCGGACAGGGCCCGGGGCTGAGCTCCTACGAGCAGTACTTC
cdr3_aa: CASISGQGPGLSSYEQYF

clone_size: .
d_call: .
v_call: TRBV9
j_call: TRBJ1-3
cdr3_nt: TGTGCCAGCAGCCAGAACAGGGCTGGAAACACCATATATTTT
cdr3_aa: CASSQNRAGNTIYF

clone_size: few
d_call: TRBD1
v_call: TRBV2
j_call: TRBJ2-7
cdr3_nt: TGTGCCAGCAGTGTCCAGGGGGCGTACGAGCAGTACTTC
cdr3_aa: CASSVQGAYEQYF

clone_size: .
d_call: .
v_call: TRBV6-4
j_call: TRBJ2-1
cdr3_nt: TGTGCCAGCAGTGACCTCTGGGACAATGAGCAGTTCTTC
cdr3_aa: CASSDLWDNEQFF

clone_size: .
d_call: .
v_call: TRBV11-2
j_call: TRBJ2-5
cdr3_nt: TGTGCCAGCAGCTTAGGGCTAGAGGAGACCCAGTACTTC
cdr3_aa: CASSLGLEETQYF

clone_size: once
d_call: TRBD1
v_call: TRBV7-9
j_call: TRBJ2-1
cdr3_nt: TGTGCCAGCAGCTTCTCGGGACAGCCAAGCTCCTACAATGAGCAGTTCTTC
cdr3_aa: CASSFSGQPSSYNEQFF

clone_size: .
d_call: TRBD1
v_call: TRBV29-1
j_call: TRBJ2-2
cdr3_nt: TGCAGCGTCGAAGGACAGGGAGGCACCGGGGAGCTGTTTTTT
cdr3_aa: CSVEGQGGTGELFF

clone_size: once
d_call: TRBD2
v_call: TRBV18
j_call: TRBJ2-6
cdr3_nt: TGTGCCAGCTCGCTACAAAAACTAGCGGGGTACTCTGGGGCCAACGTCCTGACTTTC
cdr3_aa: CASSLQKLAGYSGANVLTF

clone_size: .
d_call: .
v_call: TRBV5-6
j_call: TRBJ2-3
cdr3_nt: TGTGCCAGCAGCTTTTGGAGTGGGAGGACAGATACGCAGTATTTT
cdr3_aa: CASSFWSGRTDTQYF

clone_size: .
d_call: .
v_call: TRBV6-4
j_call: TRBJ2-1
cdr3_nt: TGTGCCAGCAGTCCTAGGATCGGCTCCTACAATGAGCAGTTCTTC
cdr3_aa: CASSPRIGSYNEQFF

clone_size: .
d_call: TRBD1
v_call: TRBV7-9
j_call: TRBJ1-2
cdr3_nt: TGTGCCAGCAGCTCCCAGGACAGGGTCTATAACTATGGCTACACCTTC
cdr3_aa: CASSSQDRVYNYGYTF

clone_size: .
d_call: .
v_call: TRBV10-2
j_call: TRBJ2-7
cdr3_nt: TGCGCCAGCACCAGGGGGGGCGGATTCTCCTACGAGCAGTACTTC
cdr3_aa: CASTRGGGFSYEQYF

clone_size: .
d_call: .
v_call: TRBV11-1
j_call: TRBJ2-2
cdr3_nt: TGTGCCAGCACCCTCGTAATAGCCGGGGAGCTGTTTTTT
cdr3_aa: CASTLVIAGELFF

clone_size: .
d_call: TRBD1
v_call: TRBV14
j_call: TRBJ2-7
cdr3_nt: TGTGCCAGCAGCCAGAGCGGGACAGGGGGCTTGGAGCAGTACTTC
cdr3_aa: CASSQSGTGGLEQYF

clone_size: .
d_call: .
v_call: TRBV2
j_call: TRBJ2-3
cdr3_nt: TGTGCCAGCAGAGACCCCCTCACAGATACGCAGTATTTT
cdr3_aa: CASRDPLTDTQYF

clone_size: .
d_call: .
v_call: TRBV5-1
j_call: TRBJ1-1
cdr3_nt: TGCGCCAGCAGCTTGGCGGGCAGCCAAGCTTTCTTT
cdr3_aa: CASSLAGSQAFF

clone_size: .
d_call: .
v_call: TRBV18
j_call: TRBJ2-2
cdr3_nt: TGTGCCAGCTCACCACAAGGGGTTGTGACGGGGTCTGCCGGGGAGCTGTTTTTT
cdr3_aa: CASSPQGVVTGSAGELFF

clone_size: .
d_call: .
v_call: TRBV11-2
j_call: TRBJ2-5
cdr3_nt: TGTGCCAGCAGCTTAGCGCAGGGTGAGACCCAGTACTTC
cdr3_aa: CASSLAQGETQYF

clone_size: .
d_call: .
v_call: TRBV6-5
j_call: TRBJ1-3
cdr3_nt: TGTGCCAGCAGTTACATGGGGTCCGGAAACACCATATATTTT
cdr3_aa: CASSYMGSGNTIYF

clone_size: .
d_call: TRBD2
v_call: TRBV10-2
j_call: TRBJ2-1
cdr3_nt: TGCGCCAGCCAAACCGGGGGGGCGGGAGACAATGAGCAGTTCTTC
cdr3_aa: CASQTGGAGDNEQFF

clone_size: once
d_call: .
v_call: TRBV21-1
j_call: TRBJ1-2
cdr3_nt: TGTGCCAGCAGCAAAGGAGACAGTTATGGCTACACCTTC
cdr3_aa: CASSKGDSYGYTF

clone_size: few
d_call: .
v_call: TRBV19
j_call: TRBJ2-1
cdr3_nt: TGTGCCAGTAGTCCCAGCTCCTACAATGAGCAGTTCTTC
cdr3_aa: CASSPSSYNEQFF

clone_size: .
d_call: .
v_call: TRBV9
j_call: TRBJ1-2
cdr3_nt: TGTGCCAGCAGCGTAGAAGGGTGGGGTGGCTACACCTTC
cdr3_aa: CASSVEGWGGYTF

clone_size: .
d_call: .
v_call: TRBV5-1
j_call: TRBJ1-4
cdr3_nt: TGCGCCAGCAGTTCGGGGCAGAATGAAAAACTGTTTTTT
cdr3_aa: CASSSGQNEKLFF

clone_size: .
d_call: .
v_call: TRBV7-2
j_call: TRBJ2-7
cdr3_nt: TGTGCCAGCAGCCAATCCTGGGGGGATGAGCAGTACTTC
cdr3_aa: CASSQSWGDEQYF

clone_size: .
d_call: .
v_call: TRBV4-2
j_call: TRBJ1-4
cdr3_nt: TGTGCCAGCAGCCAAGAGAAGTCCCGCCCAGCAACTAATGAAAAACTGTTTTTT
cdr3_aa: CASSQEKSRPATNEKLFF

clone_size: .
d_call: TRBD2
v_call: TRBV9
j_call: TRBJ2-3
cdr3_nt: TGTGCCAGCAGCGTAGCGGGGACTAGGGTGGCGGATACGCAGTATTTT
cdr3_aa: CASSVAGTRVADTQYF

clone_size: once
d_call: .
v_call: TRBV19
j_call: TRBJ1-2
cdr3_nt: TGTGCCAGTAGCCCCGGGGGCGGAGCTAACTATGGCTACACCTTC
cdr3_aa: CASSPGGGANYGYTF

clone_size: .
d_call: .
v_call: TRBV5-4
j_call: TRBJ2-1
cdr3_nt: TGTGCCAGCAGCTCGGATTACAATGAGCAGTTCTTC
cdr3_aa: CASSSDYNEQFF

clone_size: .
d_call: .
v_call: TRBV9
j_call: TRBJ2-1
cdr3_nt: TGTGCCAGCAGCCCACAAGGGGGGGTAGGCTACAATGAGCAGTTCTTC
cdr3_aa: CASSPQGGVGYNEQFF